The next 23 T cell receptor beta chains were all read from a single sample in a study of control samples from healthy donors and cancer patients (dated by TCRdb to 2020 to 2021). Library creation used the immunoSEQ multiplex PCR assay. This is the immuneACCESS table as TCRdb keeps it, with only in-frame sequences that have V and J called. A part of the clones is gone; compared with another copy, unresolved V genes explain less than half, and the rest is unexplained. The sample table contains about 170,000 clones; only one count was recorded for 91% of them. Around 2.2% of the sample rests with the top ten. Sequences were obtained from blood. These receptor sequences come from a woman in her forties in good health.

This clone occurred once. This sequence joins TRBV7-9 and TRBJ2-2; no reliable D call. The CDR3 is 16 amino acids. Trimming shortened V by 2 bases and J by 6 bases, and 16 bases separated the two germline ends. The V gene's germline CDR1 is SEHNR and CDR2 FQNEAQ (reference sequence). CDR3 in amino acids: CASSLMTTRVSGELFF. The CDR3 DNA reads TGTGCCAGCAGCTTAATGACGACGAGAGTGTCCGGGGAGCTGTTTTTT.

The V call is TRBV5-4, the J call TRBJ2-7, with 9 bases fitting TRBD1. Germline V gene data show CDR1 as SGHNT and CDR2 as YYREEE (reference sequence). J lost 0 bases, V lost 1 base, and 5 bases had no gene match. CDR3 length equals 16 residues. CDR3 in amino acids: CASSLLGQGISYEQYF. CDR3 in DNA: TGTGCCAGCAGCTTGTTGGGACAGGGAATCTCCTACGAGCAGTACTTC. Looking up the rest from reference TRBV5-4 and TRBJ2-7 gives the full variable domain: ETGVTQSPTHLIKTRGQQVTLRCSSQSGHNTVSWYQQALGQGPQFIFQYYREEENGRGNFPPRFSGLQFPNYSSELNVNALELDDSALYLCASSLLGQGISYEQYFGPGTRLTVT.

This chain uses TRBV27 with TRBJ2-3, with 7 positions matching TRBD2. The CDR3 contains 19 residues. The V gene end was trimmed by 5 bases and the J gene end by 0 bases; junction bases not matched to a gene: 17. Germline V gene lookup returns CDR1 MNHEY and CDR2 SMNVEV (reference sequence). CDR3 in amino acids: CASSPSGLGGGFSTDTQYF. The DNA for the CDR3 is TGTGCCAGCAGTCCATCAGGGTTGGGCGGGGGATTCAGCACAGATACGCAGTATTTT.

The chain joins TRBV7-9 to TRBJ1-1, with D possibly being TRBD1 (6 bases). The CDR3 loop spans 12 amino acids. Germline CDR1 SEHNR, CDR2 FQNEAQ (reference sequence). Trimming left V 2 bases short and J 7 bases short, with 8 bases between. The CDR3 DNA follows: TGTGCCAGCAGCTTACCGACAGGTGAAGCTTTCTTT. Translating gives CASSLPTGEAFF.

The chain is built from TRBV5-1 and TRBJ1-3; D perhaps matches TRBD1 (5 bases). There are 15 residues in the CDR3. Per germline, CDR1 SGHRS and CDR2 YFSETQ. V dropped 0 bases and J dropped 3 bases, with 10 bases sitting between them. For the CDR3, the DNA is TGCGCCAGCAGCTTGGTGTCGGGGGGTGGAAACACCATATATTTT. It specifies CASSLVSGGGNTIYF.

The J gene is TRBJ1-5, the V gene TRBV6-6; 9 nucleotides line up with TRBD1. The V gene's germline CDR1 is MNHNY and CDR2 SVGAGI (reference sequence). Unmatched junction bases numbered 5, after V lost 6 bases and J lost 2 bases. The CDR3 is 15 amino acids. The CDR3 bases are TGTGCCAGCAGGGCGGGACAGGGAGGCAATCAGCCCCAGCATTTT. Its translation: CASRAGQGGNQPQHF.

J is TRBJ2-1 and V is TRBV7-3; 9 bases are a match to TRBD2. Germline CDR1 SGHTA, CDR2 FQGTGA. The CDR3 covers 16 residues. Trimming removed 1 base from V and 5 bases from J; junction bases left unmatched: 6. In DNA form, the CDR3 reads TGTGCCAGCAGCTTAATTCTTTTAGCGGGGGACAATGAGCAGTTCTTC. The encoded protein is CASSLILLAGDNEQFF. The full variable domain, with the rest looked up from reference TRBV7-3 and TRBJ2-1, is GAGVSQTPSNKVTEKGKYVELRCDPISGHTALYWYRQSLGQGPEFLIYFQGTGAADDSGLPNDRFFAVRPEGSVSTLKIQRTERGDSAVYLCASSLILLAGDNEQFFGPGTRLTVL.

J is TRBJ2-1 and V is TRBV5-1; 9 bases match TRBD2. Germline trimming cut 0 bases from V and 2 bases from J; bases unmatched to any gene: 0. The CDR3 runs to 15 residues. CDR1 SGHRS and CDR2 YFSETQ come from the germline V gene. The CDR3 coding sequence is TGCGCCAGCAGCTTGGCTAGCGGGACCTACAATGAGCAGTTCTTC. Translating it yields CASSLASGTYNEQFF.

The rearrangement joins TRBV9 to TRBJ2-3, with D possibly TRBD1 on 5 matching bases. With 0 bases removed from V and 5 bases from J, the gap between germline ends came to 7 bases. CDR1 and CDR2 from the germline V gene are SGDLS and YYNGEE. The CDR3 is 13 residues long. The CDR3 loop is CASSVVGEDTQYF. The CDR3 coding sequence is TGTGCCAGCAGCGTAGTAGGGGAAGATACGCAGTATTTT. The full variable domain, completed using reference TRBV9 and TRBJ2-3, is DSGVTQTPKHLITATGQRVTLRCSPRSGDLSVYWYQQSLDQGLQFLIQYYNGEERAKGNILERFSAQQFPDLHSELNLSSLELGDSALYFCASSVVGEDTQYFGPGTRLTVL.

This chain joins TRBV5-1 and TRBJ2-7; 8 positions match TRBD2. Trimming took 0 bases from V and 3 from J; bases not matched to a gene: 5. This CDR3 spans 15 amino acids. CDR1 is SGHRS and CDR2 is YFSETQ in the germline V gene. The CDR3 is CASSLEAGVYYEQYF. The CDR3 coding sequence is TGCGCCAGCAGCTTGGAAGCGGGGGTCTACTACGAGCAGTACTTC.

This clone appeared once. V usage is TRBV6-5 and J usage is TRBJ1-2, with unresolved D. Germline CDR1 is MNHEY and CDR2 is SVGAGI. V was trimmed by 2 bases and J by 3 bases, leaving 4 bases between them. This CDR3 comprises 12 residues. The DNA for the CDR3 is TGTGCCAGCAGTTACGGCGACTATGGCTACACCTTC. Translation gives CASSYGDYGYTF.

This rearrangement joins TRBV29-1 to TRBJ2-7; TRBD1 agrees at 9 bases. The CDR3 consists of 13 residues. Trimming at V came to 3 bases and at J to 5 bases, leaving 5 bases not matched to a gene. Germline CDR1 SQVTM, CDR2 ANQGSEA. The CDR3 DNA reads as TGCAGCGTTGAGGGACAGGGTTCCCACGAGCAGTACTTC. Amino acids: CSVEGQGSHEQYF.

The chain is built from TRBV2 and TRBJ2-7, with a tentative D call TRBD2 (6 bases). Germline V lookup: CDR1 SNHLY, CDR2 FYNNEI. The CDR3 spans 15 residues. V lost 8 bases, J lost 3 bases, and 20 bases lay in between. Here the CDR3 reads CASLGDSPEHYEQYF. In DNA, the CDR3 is TGTGCCAGCCTTGGGGACTCACCGGAACACTACGAGCAGTACTTC.

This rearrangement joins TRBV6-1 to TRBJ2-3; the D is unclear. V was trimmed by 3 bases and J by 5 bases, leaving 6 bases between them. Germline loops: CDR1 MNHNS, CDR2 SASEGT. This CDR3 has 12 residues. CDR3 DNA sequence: TGTGCCAGCAGTGAGGATGGAGATACGCAGTATTTT. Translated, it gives CASSEDGDTQYF.

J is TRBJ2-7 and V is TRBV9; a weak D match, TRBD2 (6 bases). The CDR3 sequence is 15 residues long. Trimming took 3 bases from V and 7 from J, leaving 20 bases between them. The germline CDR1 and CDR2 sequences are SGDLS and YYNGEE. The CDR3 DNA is TGTGCCAGCAGCGCACCTCGGGGACTCCTTCAGGAGCAGTACTTC. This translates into CASSAPRGLLQEQYF.

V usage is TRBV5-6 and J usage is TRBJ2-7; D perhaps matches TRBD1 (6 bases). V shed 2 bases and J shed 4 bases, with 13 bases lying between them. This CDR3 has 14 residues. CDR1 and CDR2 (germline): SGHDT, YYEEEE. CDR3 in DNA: TGTGCCAGCAGCTTACAGGGACCGCGATACGAGCAGTACTTC. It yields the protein CASSLQGPRYEQYF.

CDR3: CASSKGGGSNQPQHF. The CDR3 DNA reads as TGTGCCAGCAGCAAAGGAGGGGGGAGCAATCAGCCCCAGCATTTT. The J gene is TRBJ1-5, the V gene TRBV7-8; TRBD1 might be the D (6 bases). From germline, CDR1 is SGHVS and CDR2 FQNEAQ. This CDR3 has 15 amino acids. Trimming removed 5 bases from V and 1 base from J, with 12 bases in between.

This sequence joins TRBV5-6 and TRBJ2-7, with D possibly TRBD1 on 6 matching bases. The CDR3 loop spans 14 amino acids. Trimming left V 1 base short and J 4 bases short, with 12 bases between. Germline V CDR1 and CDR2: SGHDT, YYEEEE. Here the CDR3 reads CASSLLGHPYEQYF. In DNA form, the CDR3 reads TGTGCCAGCAGCTTGTTGGGACACCCATACGAGCAGTACTTC.

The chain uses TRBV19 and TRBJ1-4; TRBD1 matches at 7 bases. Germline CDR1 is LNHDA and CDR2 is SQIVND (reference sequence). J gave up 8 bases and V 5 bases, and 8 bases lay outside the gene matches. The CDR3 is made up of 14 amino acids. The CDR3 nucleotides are TGTGCCAGTAGTTTTTTGGACAGGCGAGAAAAACTGTTTTTT. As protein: CASSFLDRREKLFF.

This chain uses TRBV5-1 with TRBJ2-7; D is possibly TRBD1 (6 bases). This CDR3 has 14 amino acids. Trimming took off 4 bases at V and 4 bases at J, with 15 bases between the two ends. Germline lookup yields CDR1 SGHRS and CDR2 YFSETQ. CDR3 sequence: CASSLKQGYYEQYF. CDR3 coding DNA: TGCGCCAGCAGCCTGAAACAGGGATATTACGAGCAGTACTTC.

CDR3 protein: CASSVHRDINGKLFF. The CDR3 DNA sequence: TGTGCCAGCAGCGTTCACCGGGACATAAATGGGAAACTGTTTTTT. The J gene is TRBJ1-4, the V gene TRBV7-8, with a possible D match to TRBD1 (6 bases). Germline CDR1 is SGHVS and CDR2 is FQNEAQ. CDR3 length: 15 amino acids. V was shortened by 5 bases and J by 11 bases, with 21 bases between the two germline ends.

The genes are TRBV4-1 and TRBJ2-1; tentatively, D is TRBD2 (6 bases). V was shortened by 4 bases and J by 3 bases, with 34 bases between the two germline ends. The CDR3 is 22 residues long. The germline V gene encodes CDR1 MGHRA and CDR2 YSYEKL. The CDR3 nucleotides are TGCGCCAGCAGCCTCGTGCTGGATGGCGGGGAGATTTTTCTTAGTTTCTACAATGAGCAGTTCTTC. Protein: CASSLVLDGGEIFLSFYNEQFF.

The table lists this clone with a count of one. The CDR3 coding sequence is TGCGCCAGCAGCCAGAAACTAACCTACGAGCAGTACTTC. Translated, it gives CASSQKLTYEQYF. This chain joins TRBV4-1 and TRBJ2-7; D gene ambiguous. Trimming stripped 3 bases from V and 2 bases from J, with 8 bases between. This CDR3 comprises 13 residues. CDR1 and CDR2 (germline): MGHRA, YSYEKL.